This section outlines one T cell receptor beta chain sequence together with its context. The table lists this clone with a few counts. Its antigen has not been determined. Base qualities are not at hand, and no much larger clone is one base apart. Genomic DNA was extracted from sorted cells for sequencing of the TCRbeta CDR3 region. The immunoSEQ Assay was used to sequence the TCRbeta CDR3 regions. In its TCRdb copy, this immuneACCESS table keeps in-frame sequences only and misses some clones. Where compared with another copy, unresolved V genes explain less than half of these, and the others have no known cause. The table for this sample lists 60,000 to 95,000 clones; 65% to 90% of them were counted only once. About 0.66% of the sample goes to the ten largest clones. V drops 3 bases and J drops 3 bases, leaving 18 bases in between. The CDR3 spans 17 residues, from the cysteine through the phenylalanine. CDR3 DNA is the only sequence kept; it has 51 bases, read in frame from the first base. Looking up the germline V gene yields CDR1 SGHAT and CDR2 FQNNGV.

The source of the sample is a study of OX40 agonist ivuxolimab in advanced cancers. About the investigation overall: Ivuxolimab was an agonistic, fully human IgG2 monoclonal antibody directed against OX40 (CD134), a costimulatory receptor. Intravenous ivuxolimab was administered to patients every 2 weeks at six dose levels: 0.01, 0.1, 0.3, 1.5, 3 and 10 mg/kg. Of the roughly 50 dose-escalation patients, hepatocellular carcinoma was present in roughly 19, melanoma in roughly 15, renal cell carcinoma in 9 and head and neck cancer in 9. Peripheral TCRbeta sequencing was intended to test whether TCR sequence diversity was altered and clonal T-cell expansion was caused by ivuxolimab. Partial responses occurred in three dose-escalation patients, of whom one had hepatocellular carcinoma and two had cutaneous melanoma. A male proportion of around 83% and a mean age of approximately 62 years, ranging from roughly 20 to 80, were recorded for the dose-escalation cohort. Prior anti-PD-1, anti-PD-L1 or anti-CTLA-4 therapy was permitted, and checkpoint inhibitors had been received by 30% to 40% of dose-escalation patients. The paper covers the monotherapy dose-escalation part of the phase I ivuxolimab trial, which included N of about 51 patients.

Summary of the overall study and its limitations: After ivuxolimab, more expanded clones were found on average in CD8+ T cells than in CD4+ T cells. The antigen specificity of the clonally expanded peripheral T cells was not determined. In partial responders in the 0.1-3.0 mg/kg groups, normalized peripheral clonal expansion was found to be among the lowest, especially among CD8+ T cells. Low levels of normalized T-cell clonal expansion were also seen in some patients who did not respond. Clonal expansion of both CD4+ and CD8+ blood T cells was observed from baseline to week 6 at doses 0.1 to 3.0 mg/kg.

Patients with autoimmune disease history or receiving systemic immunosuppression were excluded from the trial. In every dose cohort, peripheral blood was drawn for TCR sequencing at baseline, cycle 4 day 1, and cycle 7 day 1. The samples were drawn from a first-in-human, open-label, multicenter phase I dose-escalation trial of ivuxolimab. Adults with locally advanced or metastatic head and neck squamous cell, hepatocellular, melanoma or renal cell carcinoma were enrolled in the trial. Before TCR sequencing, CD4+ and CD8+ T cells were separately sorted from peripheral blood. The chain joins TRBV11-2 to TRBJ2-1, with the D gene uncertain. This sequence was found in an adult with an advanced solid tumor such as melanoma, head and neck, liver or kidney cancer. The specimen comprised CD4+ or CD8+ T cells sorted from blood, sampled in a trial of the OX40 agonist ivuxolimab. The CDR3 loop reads CASSFAGTSPFYNEQFF. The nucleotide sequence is TGTGCCAGCAGCTTTGCAGGCACCTCGCCCTTCTACAATGAGCAGTTCTTC.